The following is a T cell receptor (beta chain) sequence with its context. The CDR3 is made up of 12 amino acids. Trimming stripped 8 bases from V and 6 bases from J, with 9 bases between. Germline V gene lookup returns CDR1 SGHRS and CDR2 YFSETQ. MiXCR was run by TCRdb on the multiplex PCR reads, yielding one entry per CDR3 protein. Of around 150,000 distinct CDR3 sequences listed, 32% were seen once; the top ten hold about 2.3%. The entry originates in a study of breast tumors, draining lymph nodes, adjacent tissues. Breast cancer patients provided tissue from their axillary draining lymph nodes. The TCR was taken from a female donor with breast cancer. Some clones in this sample may be carry-over from other donors' samples. Sequenced: axillary lymph node tissue. The gene calls are TRBV5-1 and TRBJ1-6; maybe TRBD1 (5 bases). CDR3 coding DNA: TGCGCCAGGAGGGGCCTTAATTCACCCCTCCACTTT. As protein: CARRGLNSPLHF.